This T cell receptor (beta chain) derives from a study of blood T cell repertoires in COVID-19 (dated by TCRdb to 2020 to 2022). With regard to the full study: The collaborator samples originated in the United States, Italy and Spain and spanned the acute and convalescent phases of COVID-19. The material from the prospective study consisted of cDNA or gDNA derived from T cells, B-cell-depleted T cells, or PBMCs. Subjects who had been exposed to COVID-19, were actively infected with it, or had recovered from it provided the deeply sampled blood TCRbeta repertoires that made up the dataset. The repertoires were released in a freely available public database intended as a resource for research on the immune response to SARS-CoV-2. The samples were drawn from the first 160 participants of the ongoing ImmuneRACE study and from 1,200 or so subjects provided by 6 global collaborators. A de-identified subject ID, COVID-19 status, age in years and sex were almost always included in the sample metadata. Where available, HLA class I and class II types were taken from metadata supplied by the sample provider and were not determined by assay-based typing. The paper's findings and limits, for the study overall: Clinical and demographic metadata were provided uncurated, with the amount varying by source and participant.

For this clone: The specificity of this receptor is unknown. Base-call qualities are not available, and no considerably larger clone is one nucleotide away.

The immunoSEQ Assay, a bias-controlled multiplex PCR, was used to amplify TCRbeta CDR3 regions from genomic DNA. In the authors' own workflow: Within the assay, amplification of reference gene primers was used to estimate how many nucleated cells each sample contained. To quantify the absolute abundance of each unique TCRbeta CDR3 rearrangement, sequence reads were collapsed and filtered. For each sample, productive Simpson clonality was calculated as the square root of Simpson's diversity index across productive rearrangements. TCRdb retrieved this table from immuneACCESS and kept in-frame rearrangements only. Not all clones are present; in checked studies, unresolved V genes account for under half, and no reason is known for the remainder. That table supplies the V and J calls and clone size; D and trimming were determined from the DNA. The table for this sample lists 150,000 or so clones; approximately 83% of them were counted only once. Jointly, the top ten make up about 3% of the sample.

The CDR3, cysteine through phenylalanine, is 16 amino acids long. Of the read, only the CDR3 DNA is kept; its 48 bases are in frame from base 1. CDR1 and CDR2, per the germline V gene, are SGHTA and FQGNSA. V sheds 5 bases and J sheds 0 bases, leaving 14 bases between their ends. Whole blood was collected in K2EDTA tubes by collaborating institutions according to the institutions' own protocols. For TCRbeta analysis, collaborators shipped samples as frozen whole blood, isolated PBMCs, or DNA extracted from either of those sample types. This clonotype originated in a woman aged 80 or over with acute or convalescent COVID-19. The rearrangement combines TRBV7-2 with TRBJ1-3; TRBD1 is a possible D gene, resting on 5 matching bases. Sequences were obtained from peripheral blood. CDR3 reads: CASSIGTPSSGNTIYF. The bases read TGTGCCAGCAGCATCGGGACTCCTAGCTCTGGAAACACCATATATTTT.